What follows describes a single T cell receptor beta chain. This specimen belongs to a study of T cell changes during pregnancy in multiple sclerosis. In germline, CDR1 is SGHRS, CDR2 YFSETQ. The CDR3 loop spans 14 amino acids. V was shortened by 4 bases and J by 6 bases, with 16 bases between the two germline ends. Assay: immunoSEQ multiplex PCR; the TCRdb copy retains only in-frame clones and omits some. The sample contains 40,000 to 60,000 clones, approximately 93% of which appear only once. The chain recombines TRBV5-1 with TRBJ1-1; tentatively, D is TRBD1 (6 bases). This TCR was recovered from a female donor with multiple sclerosis, enrolled in a pregnancy study. Source: CD4+ T cells from peripheral blood mononuclear cells, taken in the third trimester of pregnancy. DNA for the CDR3: TGCGCCAGCAGCCCGGGACGGGAGGGGGCTGAAGCTTTCTTT. Protein: CASSPGREGAEAFF.